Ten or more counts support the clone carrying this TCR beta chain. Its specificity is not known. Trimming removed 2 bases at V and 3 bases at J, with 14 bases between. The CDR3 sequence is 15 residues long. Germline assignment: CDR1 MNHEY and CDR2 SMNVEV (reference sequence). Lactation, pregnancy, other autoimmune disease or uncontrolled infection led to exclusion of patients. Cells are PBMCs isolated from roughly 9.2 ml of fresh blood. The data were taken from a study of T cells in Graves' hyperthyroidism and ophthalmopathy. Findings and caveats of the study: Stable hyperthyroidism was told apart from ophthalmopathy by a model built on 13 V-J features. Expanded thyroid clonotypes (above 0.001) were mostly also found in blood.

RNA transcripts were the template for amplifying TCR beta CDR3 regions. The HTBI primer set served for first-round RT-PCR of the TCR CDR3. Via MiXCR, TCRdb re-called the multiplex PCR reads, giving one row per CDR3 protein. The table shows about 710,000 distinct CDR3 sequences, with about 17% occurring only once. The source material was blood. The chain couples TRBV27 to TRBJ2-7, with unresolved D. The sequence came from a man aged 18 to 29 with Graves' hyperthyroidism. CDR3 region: CASSLISGRDYEQYF. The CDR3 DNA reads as TGTGCCAGCAGTTTAATATCTGGTAGGGACTACGAGCAGTACTTC.